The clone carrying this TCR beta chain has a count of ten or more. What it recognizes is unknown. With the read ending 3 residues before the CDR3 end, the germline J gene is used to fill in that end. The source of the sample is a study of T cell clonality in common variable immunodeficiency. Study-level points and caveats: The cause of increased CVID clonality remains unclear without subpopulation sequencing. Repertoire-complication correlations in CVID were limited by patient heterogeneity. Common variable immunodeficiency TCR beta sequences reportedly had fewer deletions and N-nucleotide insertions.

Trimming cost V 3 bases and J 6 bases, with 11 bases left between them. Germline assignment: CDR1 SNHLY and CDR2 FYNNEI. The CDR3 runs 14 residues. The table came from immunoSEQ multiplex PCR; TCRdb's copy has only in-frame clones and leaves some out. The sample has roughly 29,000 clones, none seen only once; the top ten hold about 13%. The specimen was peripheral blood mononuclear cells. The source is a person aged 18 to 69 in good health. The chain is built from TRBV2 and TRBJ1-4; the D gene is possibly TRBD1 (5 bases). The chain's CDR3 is CASSDARGDEKLFF. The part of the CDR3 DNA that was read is TGTGCCAGCAGTGATGCCCGGGGGGATGAAAAA.